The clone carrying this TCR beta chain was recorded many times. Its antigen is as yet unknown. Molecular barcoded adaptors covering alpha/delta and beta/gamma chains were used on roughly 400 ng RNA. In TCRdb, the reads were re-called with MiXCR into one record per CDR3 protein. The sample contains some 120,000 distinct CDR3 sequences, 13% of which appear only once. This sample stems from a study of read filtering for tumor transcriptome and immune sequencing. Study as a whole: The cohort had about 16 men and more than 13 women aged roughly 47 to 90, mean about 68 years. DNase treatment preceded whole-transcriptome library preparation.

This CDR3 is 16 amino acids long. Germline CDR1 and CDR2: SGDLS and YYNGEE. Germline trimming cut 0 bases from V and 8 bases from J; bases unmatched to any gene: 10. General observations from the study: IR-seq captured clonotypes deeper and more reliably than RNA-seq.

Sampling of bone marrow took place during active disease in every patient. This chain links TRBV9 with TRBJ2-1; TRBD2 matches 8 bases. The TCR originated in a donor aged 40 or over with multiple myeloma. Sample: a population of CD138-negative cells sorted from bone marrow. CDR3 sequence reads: CASSVGGAGGRDEQFF. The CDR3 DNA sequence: TGTGCCAGCAGCGTAGGGGGGGCGGGAGGTAGGGATGAGCAGTTCTTC. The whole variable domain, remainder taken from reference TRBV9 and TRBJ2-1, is DSGVTQTPKHLITATGQRVTLRCSPRSGDLSVYWYQQSLDQGLQFLIQYYNGEERAKGNILERFSAQQFPDLHSELNLSSLELGDSALYFCASSVGGAGGRDEQFFGPGTRLTVL.